This TCR beta chain comes out of a study of cytomegalovirus exposure and HLA in healthy donors. Study at large: Assignment to the Caucasian-associated ancestry cluster applied to around 80% of the 300 to 500 genotyped donors. General study results and limits: Per a prior analysis, the majority of TCR beta V segments were productive roughly 87% or roughly 30% of the time.

With respect to this clone: The antigen remains unidentified.

Germline values: CDR1 SGDLS, CDR2 YYNGEE. V was cut by 4 bases and J by 4 bases, with 14 bases left in between. This CDR3 comprises 14 residues. PCR involved 60 Vbeta and 13 Jbeta primers. Produced via immunoSEQ multiplex PCR; TCRdb's table is partial and in-frame only. The data contain roughly 80,000 clones, around 80% of them singletons. Input material: PBMCs. The receptor was isolated from a male donor in good health and CMV-seropositive. The chain employs TRBV9 and TRBJ1-2, with D maybe TRBD1 (5 bases). The CDR3 loop is CASSTQGGSYGYTF. CDR3 DNA sequence: TGTGCCAGCAGCACCCAGGGAGGGAGCTATGGCTACACCTTC.